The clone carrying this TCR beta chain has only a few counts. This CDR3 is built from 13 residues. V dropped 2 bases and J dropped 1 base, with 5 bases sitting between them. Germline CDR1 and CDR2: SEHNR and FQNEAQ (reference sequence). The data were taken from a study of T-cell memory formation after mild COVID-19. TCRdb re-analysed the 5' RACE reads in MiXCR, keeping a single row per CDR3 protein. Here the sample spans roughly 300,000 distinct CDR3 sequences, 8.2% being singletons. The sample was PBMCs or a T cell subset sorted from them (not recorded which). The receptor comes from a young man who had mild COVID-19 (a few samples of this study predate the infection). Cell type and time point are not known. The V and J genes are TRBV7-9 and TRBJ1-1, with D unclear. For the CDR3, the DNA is TGTGCCAGCAGCTTACTGGAGAACACTGAAGCTTTCTTT. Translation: CASSLLENTEAFF.